A single sample is the source of the 5 T cell receptor beta chains below, sequenced in a study of Ad26.COV2.S vaccination and SARS-CoV-2 variants (dated by TCRdb to the early 2020s). The library was produced with the immunoSEQ multiplex PCR assay. Not all clones reach the TCRdb copy of this immuneACCESS table, which keeps in-frame sequences only. Checked studies attribute under half of the gap to unresolved V genes and leave the rest unexplained. Within this sample are about 680,000 clones, with around 92% of them counted one time only. Jointly, the top ten make up about 1.5% of the sample. What the treatment or condition label conveys for this sample: about 20 received Ad26.COV2.S at low or high dose, single or two shots; about 5 received placebo; per-sample allocation not given. For vaccine and placebo recipients, repertoires were sequenced using samples collected on day 63 after the first injection.

The sample was peripheral blood, taken in a trial of Ad26.COV2.S vaccine versus placebo. These receptors all come from a person between 18 and 65 years old who received the Ad26.COV2.S COVID-19 vaccine or a placebo.

This clone has just a few counts. The chain links TRBV5-4 to TRBJ1-2; tentatively, D is TRBD1 (5 bases). The germline V gene has CDR1 SGHNT and CDR2 YYREEE (reference sequence). CDR3 length: 14 amino acids. Trimming removed 0 bases from V and 5 bases from J, with 11 bases in between. The CDR3 reads CASSLGQNTYGYTF. CDR3 nucleotide sequence: TGTGCCAGCAGCTTGGGACAGAACACTTATGGCTACACCTTC. Combining the CDR3 with reference TRBV5-4 and TRBJ1-2 gives the whole variable domain ETGVTQSPTHLIKTRGQQVTLRCSSQSGHNTVSWYQQALGQGPQFIFQYYREEENGRGNFPPRFSGLQFPNYSSELNVNALELDDSALYLCASSLGQNTYGYTFGSGTRLTVV.

This chain links TRBV6-2 or TRBV6-3 with TRBJ2-7; no clear D. CDR3 length equals 12 residues. Germline CDR1 reads MNHEY; CDR2 reads SVGEGT. Trimming stripped 2 bases from V and 4 bases from J, with 6 bases between. The CDR3 loop reads CASSYPKYEQYF. The CDR3 DNA reads TGTGCCAGCAGTTACCCCAAATACGAGCAGTACTTC.

Only a few counts were recorded for this clone. The V gene is TRBV14, the J gene TRBJ1-2; D may be TRBD1 (5 bases). V lost 1 base and J lost 3, with 9 bases in between. There are 14 residues in the CDR3. Per the germline V gene, CDR1 is SGHDN and CDR2 is FVKESK. CDR3 region: CASSQGGVDYGYTF. The DNA of the CDR3 is TGTGCCAGCAGCCAAGGAGGGGTTGACTATGGCTACACCTTC.

This sequence joins TRBV18 and TRBJ1-4; 7 nucleotides line up with TRBD1. The germline CDR1 and CDR2 sequences are KGHSH and LQKENI. This CDR3 comprises 15 residues. Germline trimming cut 1 base from V and 7 bases from J; bases unmatched to any gene: 6. CDR3: CASSPLDRAGEKLFF. As DNA, the CDR3 is TGTGCCAGCTCACCACTTGACAGGGCTGGTGAAAAACTGTTTTTT.

This clone was found once. The chain links TRBV27 to TRBJ2-3; TRBD2 matches at 12 bases. CDR3 size: 13 residues. Trimming took 7 bases from V and 5 from J; bases not matched to a gene: 1. CDR1 is MNHEY, CDR2 SMNVEV, per germline (reference sequence). The CDR3 spells CASTLAGGDTQYF. As DNA, the CDR3 is TGTGCCAGCACACTAGCGGGAGGAGATACGCAGTATTTT.